The sequence of this TCR beta chain was determined in a study of regulatory T cells in long-lasting Graves disease. Points from the study as a whole: Blood alone, not thyroid tissue, was studied. Results may be inaccurate due to the small sample size.

This clonotype was recorded at least ten times. Its antigen is currently unknown. CDR3 regions were amplified by Arm-PCR using iRepertoire HTBI primers to build TCR beta libraries. Each CDR3 protein is one row after TCRdb ran MiXCR on the multiplex PCR reads. The sample shows fewer than 550,000 distinct CDR3 sequences, about 16% of them seen only once. V was pared by 6 bases and J by 8 bases, with 8 bases between. CDR1 and CDR2 (germline): SGHVS, FQNEAQ. This CDR3 has 11 amino acids. Stated time point: newly diagnosed GD, antithyroid drugs for less than 3 months. After RNA was extracted from PBMCs, the TCR library was made from it. The same data also contributed to another study, on T cells in Graves' hyperthyroidism and ophthalmopathy.

The source material was peripheral blood mononuclear cells (PBMCs), sampled at new diagnosis, from a patient treated with antithyroid drugs. This clonotype was sampled from a woman in her late teens or twenties with Graves disease. This chain connects TRBV7-8 to TRBJ2-1; D is unclear. The CDR3 bases are TGTGCCAGCAGATACGAGGATGAGCAGTTCTTC. Encoded protein: CASRYEDEQFF.